The 21 T cell receptor beta chains presented below share a single source sample, sequenced in a study of blood T cell repertoires in COVID-19. Assay: immunoSEQ multiplex PCR; the TCRdb copy retains only in-frame clones and omits some. The table lists 90,000 or so clones, about nine tenths of them singletons, with more than 3% in the top ten. Material: peripheral blood. Receptors were obtained from a woman aged 70-85 years with acute or convalescent COVID-19.

The chain recombines TRBV25-1 with TRBJ1-2, with a possible D match to TRBD1 (6 bases). This CDR3 is built from 17 residues. Germline V gene data show CDR1 as MGHDK and CDR2 as SYGVNS. V was trimmed by 3 bases and J by 2 bases, leaving 19 bases between them. The CDR3 sequence: CASSDDTVRGRNYGYTF. The DNA of the CDR3 is TGTGCCAGCAGTGACGACACGGTCAGGGGAAGAAACTATGGCTACACCTTC.

V usage is TRBV4-2 and J usage is TRBJ1-2; 11 bases align to TRBD1. V lost 1 base, J lost 5 bases, and 6 bases stayed unmatched. CDR1 and CDR2 from the germline V gene are LGHNA and YNFKEQ. The CDR3 spans 16 residues. CDR3 in amino acids: CASSQVSGQGEYGYTF. DNA for the CDR3: TGTGCCAGCAGCCAAGTGTCGGGACAGGGGGAGTATGGCTACACCTTC.

This clone was seen just once. The V and J genes are TRBV6-5 and TRBJ2-3, with 8 positions matching TRBD2. J gave up 3 bases and V 4 bases, and 9 bases lay outside the gene matches. Germline CDR1 and CDR2: MNHEY and SVGAGI. The CDR3 covers 16 residues. The DNA for the CDR3 is TGTGCCAGCAGTTTCACTAGCGGCGGTCGAACAGATACGCAGTATTTT. Amino acids: CASSFTSGGRTDTQYF.

The chain couples TRBV5-6 to TRBJ2-1; D gene uncertain. The germline V gene encodes CDR1 SGHDT and CDR2 YYEEEE. This CDR3 has 13 residues. V lost 5 bases to trimming and J lost 8 bases, with 14 bases between them. CDR3 region: CASRGISRDEQFF. DNA for the CDR3: TGTGCCAGCAGGGGCATTAGTAGAGATGAGCAGTTCTTC.

J is TRBJ1-1 and V is TRBV6-6; 9 nucleotides align to TRBD1. From germline, CDR1 is MNHNY and CDR2 SVGAGI (reference sequence). The CDR3 covers 12 residues. J gave up 7 bases and V 6 bases, and 3 bases lay outside the gene matches. Written as DNA, the CDR3 is TGTGCCAGCAGCATGGACAGGGGTGAAGCTTTCTTT. It encodes CASSMDRGEAFF.

CDR3 loop: CASRGAGAKNIQYF. The DNA for the CDR3 is TGTGCCAGCAGGGGCGCGGGAGCCAAAAACATTCAGTACTTC. The chain joins TRBV28 to TRBJ2-4; tentative D call: TRBD2 (5 bases). This CDR3 has 14 amino acids. Trimming shortened V by 6 bases and J by 0 bases, and 9 bases separated the two germline ends. The germline V gene encodes CDR1 MDHEN and CDR2 SYDVKM.

The genes are TRBV15 and TRBJ2-3, with D tentatively TRBD1 (7 bases). Trimming pared 0 bases from V and 4 bases from J, leaving 17 bases between. This CDR3 is 17 amino acids long. Germline V gene data show CDR1 as LNHNV and CDR2 as YYDKDF (reference sequence). CDR3 protein: CATSRDWSTGDSDTQYF. In DNA form, the CDR3 reads TGTGCCACCAGCAGAGATTGGTCTACAGGGGACTCAGATACGCAGTATTTT.

A remark on this clone: The same CDR3 also results from other DNA sequences found in this sample. The V call is TRBV19, the J call TRBJ2-2, with a possible D match to TRBD1 (6 bases). The CDR3 consists of 14 residues. Germline values: CDR1 LNHDA, CDR2 SQIVND (reference sequence). V was clipped by 3 bases and J by 5 bases, with 10 bases between them. CDR3 sequence reads: CASSIGQGTGELFF. CDR3 nucleotides: TGTGCCAGTAGTATCGGTCAGGGGACCGGGGAGCTGTTTTTT.

The gene calls are TRBV6-1 and TRBJ1-4, with 7 nucleotides matching TRBD1. This CDR3 has 20 amino acids. J gave up 2 bases and V 1 base, and 16 bases lay outside the gene matches. The V gene's germline CDR1 is MNHNS and CDR2 SASEGT. The chain's CDR3 is CASSEVPSHRGIGTNEKLFF. The DNA of the CDR3 is TGTGCCAGCAGTGAAGTCCCCTCACACAGGGGAATCGGGACTAATGAAAAACTGTTTTTT.

The J gene is TRBJ1-5, the V gene TRBV19; 10 nucleotides match TRBD1. The junction had 11 bases not matched to a gene; V was cut back by 3 bases and J by 6 bases. The germline gives CDR1 LNHDA, CDR2 SQIVND (reference sequence). The CDR3 length is 17 residues. The CDR3 coding sequence is TGTGCCAGTAGTATTCAGGGTCGAGGACAGGGGGTTCAGCCCCAGCATTTT. Amino acids: CASSIQGRGQGVQPQHF.

V is TRBV28 and J is TRBJ2-1; 7 bases align to TRBD1. V shed 5 bases, J shed 7 bases, and the junction held 5 bases outside the gene matches. CDR1 is MDHEN and CDR2 is SYDVKM in the germline V gene. The CDR3 sequence is 13 residues long. The CDR3 protein is CASSLDRVNEQFF. In nucleotides, the CDR3 is TGTGCCAGCAGTCTAGACAGGGTGAATGAGCAGTTCTTC.

The J gene is TRBJ2-1, the V gene TRBV19, with a tentative D call TRBD2 (6 bases). V dropped 6 bases and J dropped 6 bases, with 21 bases sitting between them. The CDR3 runs to 16 residues. The germline V gene encodes CDR1 LNHDA and CDR2 SQIVND (reference sequence). The CDR3 protein is CASSPLPGVAVNEQFF. DNA for the CDR3: TGTGCCAGTAGCCCCCTCCCCGGGGTAGCGGTCAATGAGCAGTTCTTC.

This chain links TRBV21-1 with TRBJ2-1; no check of the table's D call, TRBD1, against the DNA was made. TRBV21-1 is a documented pseudogene. The CDR3 is 15 residues long. CDR3 in amino acids: CASSGRARAYNEQFF. CDR3 sequence (DNA): TGTGCCAGCAGCGGTCGAGCCAGGGCCTACAATGAGCAGTTCTTC.

The chain employs TRBV30 and TRBJ2-2, with 8 bases aligning to TRBD1. V gave up 5 bases and J gave up 6 bases; unmatched junction bases: 14. Germline V gene sequence: CDR1 GTSNPN, CDR2 SVGIG (reference sequence). This CDR3 region has 16 residues. DNA of the CDR3: TGTGCCTGGGCGACGGCAGGGGGCTTCTGGGCCGGGGAGCTGTTTTTT. It yields the protein CAWATAGGFWAGELFF.

This chain links TRBV19 with TRBJ2-2, with 12 bases identical to TRBD2. Per the germline V gene, CDR1 is LNHDA and CDR2 is SQIVND (reference sequence). Trimming removed 1 base from V and 7 bases from J; junction bases left unmatched: 7. The CDR3 runs 17 residues. The CDR3 region has the DNA TGTGCCAGTAGTATAGTCCCTAGCGGGGGGGCTAACGGGGAGCTGTTTTTT. This sequence encodes CASSIVPSGGANGELFF.

The chain uses TRBV7-2 and TRBJ1-1, with 7 bases matching TRBD1. This CDR3 contains 13 residues. Looked up from germline, CDR1 is SGHTA and CDR2 is FQGNSA. Trimming at V came to 5 bases and at J to 7 bases, leaving 7 bases not matched to a gene. The CDR3 loop reads CASSPAGQVEAFF. CDR3 bases: TGTGCCAGCAGCCCCGCTGGACAGGTTGAAGCTTTCTTT.

V is TRBV5-1 and J is TRBJ2-1; TRBD2 aligns across 7 bases. The CDR3 loop spans 15 amino acids. Looked up from germline, CDR1 is SGHRS and CDR2 is YFSETQ. The V and J ends lost 0 bases and 3 bases, in that order; junction bases with no gene match: 3. Written as DNA, the CDR3 is TGCGCCAGCAGCTTGGGGCTAGCGGTCTACAATGAGCAGTTCTTC. It yields the protein CASSLGLAVYNEQFF.

The CDR3 bases are TGTGCCAGCAGCCAAGATTATAAGTGGGGGAGGGCCGGATCCGGGGAGCTGTTTTTT. It is translated as CASSQDYKWGRAGSGELFF. The chain links TRBV3-1 (or the pseudogene TRBV3-2) to TRBJ2-2, with 7 bases fitting TRBD2. Germline V lookup: CDR1 LGHDT, CDR2 YNNKEL (reference sequence). The V segment lost 0 bases and the J segment 6 bases; nucleotides outside the gene matches: 16. The CDR3 is made up of 19 amino acids.

This chain uses TRBV3-1 (or the pseudogene TRBV3-2) with TRBJ1-2; no firm D call. Germline V gives CDR1 LGHDT, CDR2 YNNKEL (reference sequence). The CDR3 loop spans 14 amino acids. Trimming removed 1 base at V and 2 bases at J, with 8 bases between. The CDR3 DNA reads TGTGCCAGCAGCCAAGTGGGCCGGAACTATGGCTACACCTTC. Amino acids: CASSQVGRNYGYTF.

As concerns this clone: At one of its ends the junction is not consistent with the germline gene, which may arise from a read error. The chain uses TRBV12-3 or TRBV12-4 and TRBJ2-5; no clear D gene. The CDR3 contains 12 residues. The CDR3 nucleotides read TGTGCCAGCAGGAAATACCAGGAGACCCAGTACTTC. It specifies CASRKYQETQYF.

This chain connects TRBV19 to TRBJ1-2, with 7 bases fitting TRBD1. The germline gives CDR1 LNHDA, CDR2 SQIVND (reference sequence). J was trimmed by 4 bases and V by 5 bases; bases with no gene match: 10. The CDR3 is made up of 15 amino acids. In DNA form, the CDR3 reads TGTGCCAGTAGTCCCCCTGGGACAGCAACCTATGGCTACACCTTC. It yields the protein CASSPPGTATYGYTF.